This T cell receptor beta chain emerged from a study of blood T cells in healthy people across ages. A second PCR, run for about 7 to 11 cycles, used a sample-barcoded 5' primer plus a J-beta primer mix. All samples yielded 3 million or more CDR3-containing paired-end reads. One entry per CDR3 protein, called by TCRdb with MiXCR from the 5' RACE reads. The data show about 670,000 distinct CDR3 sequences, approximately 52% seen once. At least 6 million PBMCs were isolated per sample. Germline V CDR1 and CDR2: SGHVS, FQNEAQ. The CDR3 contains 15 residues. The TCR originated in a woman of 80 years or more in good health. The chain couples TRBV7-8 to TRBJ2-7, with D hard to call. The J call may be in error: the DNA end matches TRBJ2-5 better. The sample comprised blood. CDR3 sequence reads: CASSLYWVGEETQYF. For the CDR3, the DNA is TGTGCCAGCAGCTTATATTGGGTTGGCGAGGAGACCCAGTACTTC.